A selection of T cell receptor beta chains follows, all from one sample in a study of beta chain features in type 1 diabetes. Libraries were prepared by immunoSEQ multiplex PCR; TCRdb keeps only in-frame clonotypes and omits some of them. Among 250,000 to 300,000 clones listed, 14% were seen once. Sequenced: naive CD4+ T cells from blood. The receptors derive from a man aged 30 to 45 with type 1 diabetes. The CDR3 runs from the conserved cysteine through the conserved F or W. A D gene is named only where the DNA matches it firmly. Only part of the rows carry a size: once, few, many, or a class if the clone is expanded.

size	D	length	V	J	DNA	CDR3
NA	TRBD1	14	TRBV7-3	TRBJ1-1	TGTGCCAGCAGCCTCTCGGGACAGTACACTGAAGCTTTCTTT	CASSLSGQYTEAFF
few	TRBD1	12	TRBV30	TRBJ1-4	TGTGCCTGGAGTGTGACAGGGGAAAAACTGTTTTTT	CAWSVTGEKLFF
NA	NA	14	TRBV19	TRBJ1-1	TGTGCCAGTAGTAGCGGGTCCCGGGACACTGAAGCTTTCTTT	CASSSGSRDTEAFF
NA	NA	15	TRBV4-2	TRBJ1-1	TGTGCCAGCAGCCAAGGGTCGGGAGTGAACACTGAAGCTTTCTTT	CASSQGSGVNTEAFF
NA	NA	12	TRBV9	TRBJ1-1	TGTGCCAGCAGCGTCATTGGGCGCGAAGCTTTCTTT	CASSVIGREAFF
few	NA	13	TRBV30	TRBJ1-5	TGTGCCTGGTCCCGGACACCTAATCAGCCCCAGCATTTT	CAWSRTPNQPQHF
few	TRBD2	13	TRBV7-3	TRBJ2-1	TGTGCCAGCAGCTCTAATAGCGGGAGCGAGCAGTTCTTC	CASSSNSGSEQFF
few	NA	11	TRBV7-9	TRBJ1-2	TGTGCCAGCAGCTCCTGGCATGGCTACACCTTC	CASSSWHGYTF
NA	NA	12	TRBV29-1	TRBJ2-7	TGCAGCGTTGTGGGGGGGCCACTCGAGCAGTACTTC	CSVVGGPLEQYF
NA	NA	14	TRBV9	TRBJ2-1	TGTGCCAGCAATGGGCGGTCCTCAGGGGATGAGCAGTTCTTC	CASNGRSSGDEQFF
NA	TRBD1	17	TRBV18	TRBJ2-7	TGTGCCAGCTCACCAAACGCAGGGGGTGCCCTCTCCTACGAGCAGTACTTC	CASSPNAGGALSYEQYF
NA	TRBD2	13	TRBV29-1	TRBJ2-5	TGCAGCGCTAGCGGGTCGGGCGAAGAGACCCAGTACTTC	CSASGSGEETQYF
few	TRBD2	15	TRBV5-4	TRBJ2-1	TGTGCCAGCAGCGCTACTAGCGGAGGCTACAATGAGCAGTTCTTC	CASSATSGGYNEQFF
NA	NA	14	TRBV7-2	TRBJ2-7	TGTGCCAGCAGCCGGGGACTCCTTCCCTACGAGCAGTACTTC	CASSRGLLPYEQYF
NA	TRBD1	12	TRBV30	TRBJ2-1	TGTGCCTGGGGGACAGAATACAATGAGCAGTTCTTC	CAWGTEYNEQFF
few	TRBD1	12	TRBV28	TRBJ2-5	TGTGCCAGCAGTTTCCCCCCAGGGGGCCAGTACTTC	CASSFPPGGQYF
few	TRBD1	14	TRBV7-2	TRBJ2-3	TGTGCCAGCAGTGACAGGGGACCCACAGATACGCAGTATTTT	CASSDRGPTDTQYF
few	TRBD2	15	TRBV11-2	TRBJ2-1	TGTGCCAGCAGCTTAGCGGGAGGGGGTTACAATGAGCAGTTCTTC	CASSLAGGGYNEQFF
NA	NA	15	TRBV7-8	TRBJ2-1	TGTGCCAGCAGCTTAGCGGACAGCTCCTACAATGAGCAGTTCTTC	CASSLADSSYNEQFF
NA	TRBD2	16	TRBV4-2	TRBJ2-2	TGTGCCAGCAGCCAAGGACTAGCGGGAGGTACCGGGGAGCTGTTTTTT	CASSQGLAGGTGELFF
few	TRBD1	14	TRBV30	TRBJ1-4	TGTGCCTGGAGTTCGGGACAGATTAATGAAAAACTGTTTTTT	CAWSSGQINEKLFF
NA	TRBD2	16	TRBV4-1	TRBJ2-1	TGCGCCAGCAGCCAAGGCGTGACTAGCGCGTCCAATGAGCAGTTCTTC	CASSQGVTSASNEQFF
NA	NA	15	TRBV5-6	TRBJ1-1	TGTGCCAGCAGCTTGTATGACCGGGAGAACACTGAAGCTTTCTTT	CASSLYDRENTEAFF
NA	TRBD2	14	TRBV11-2	TRBJ2-1	TGTGCCAGCAGCCCTTTAAGCGGGAGGCATGAGCAGTTCTTC	CASSPLSGRHEQFF
few	TRBD2	15	TRBV28	TRBJ2-7	TGTGCCAGCACCTATACGTCCGGGAGGGGTTACGAGCAGTACTTC	CASTYTSGRGYEQYF
few	NA	12	TRBV19	TRBJ2-3	TGTGCCTCTGGCGGGAACACAGATACGCAGTATTTT	CASGGNTDTQYF
few	TRBD1	16	TRBV28	TRBJ2-3	TGTGCCAGCAGCCCACCAATCGGACAGGCTAAAGATACGCAGTATTTT	CASSPPIGQAKDTQYF
few	NA	14	TRBV5-1	TRBJ1-2	TGCGCCAGCAGCACAGGGAGCTCGAGCTATGGCTACACCTTC	CASSTGSSSYGYTF
few	TRBD1	16	TRBV30	TRBJ1-5	TGTGCCTGGAGTGTAGGGACAGGGTTGAGCAATCAGCCCCAGCATTTT	CAWSVGTGLSNQPQHF
few	TRBD2	14	TRBV9	TRBJ2-1	TGTGCCAGCAGTCAGAGCGGGAGCACGAATGAGCAGTTCTTC	CASSQSGSTNEQFF
NA	TRBD2	14	TRBV30	TRBJ2-1	TGTGCCTGGGAAGTAGCGGGGGCCTACAATGAGCAGTTCTTC	CAWEVAGAYNEQFF